The clone carrying this T cell receptor (beta chain) was found a few times. Its antigen remains unidentified. Barcoded TCR alpha and TCR beta cDNA libraries with UMIs came from 5'RACE using constant-segment primers. One entry per CDR3 protein results from TCRdb running MiXCR on the 5' RACE reads. The table includes 450,000 or so distinct CDR3 sequences, more than 20% detected once. The ends lost 6 bases at V and 6 bases at J; junction bases unmatched: 5. The CDR3 loop spans 15 amino acids. These data belong to a study of T-cell memory formation after mild COVID-19. About the study: In these data, TCR clusters were largely donor specific.

Study-wide results and limits: Pre-infection memory harbored some responding clones, suggesting cross-reactive memory joined.

Sequences were obtained from PBMCs or a T cell subset sorted from them (not recorded which). The genes are TRBV12-3 or TRBV12-4 and TRBJ1-6, with 10 bases matching TRBD1. This clonotype was sampled from an adult woman who had mild COVID-19 (a few samples of this study predate the infection). Cell type and time point are not known. CDR3 sequence: CASRTGTGVNSPLHF. CDR3 nucleotides: TGTGCCAGCAGGACGGGGACAGGGGTTAATTCACCCCTCCACTTT.